One and the same sample provided the 22 T cell receptor beta chains below, sequenced in a study of cytomegalovirus exposure and HLA in healthy donors. Produced via immunoSEQ multiplex PCR; TCRdb's table is partial and in-frame only. The repertoire holds about 110,000 clones, 85% to 90% seen once, with approximately 2% in the top ten. The sequenced sample was PBMCs. The receptors shown here come from a young woman in good health and CMV-seronegative.

The rearrangement uses TRBV6-6 and TRBJ2-7; perhaps TRBD1 as D (5 bases). The CDR3 consists of 16 residues. Trimming stripped 2 bases from V and 1 base from J, with 15 bases between. The V gene's germline CDR1 is MNHNY and CDR2 SVGAGI (reference sequence). The CDR3 is CASSYPAGPGSYEQYF. CDR3 nucleotides: TGTGCCAGCAGTTACCCCGCAGGGCCCGGTTCCTACGAGCAGTACTTC.

The V call is TRBV6-1, the J call TRBJ2-7; TRBD1 matches at 8 bases. With 0 bases clipped from V and 7 bases from J, the junction kept 14 bases outside the gene matches. Per the germline V gene, CDR1 is MNHNS and CDR2 is SASEGT. There are 17 residues in the CDR3. This CDR3 reads CASSEAGEITGGWEQYF. The CDR3 nucleotides are TGTGCCAGCAGTGAAGCGGGGGAAATCACAGGGGGGTGGGAGCAGTACTTC.

The chain combines TRBV6-5 with TRBJ2-3; TRBD2 agrees at 10 bases. The CDR3 is 16 amino acids. J lost 4 bases, V lost 2 bases, and 6 bases had no gene match. Germline V lookup: CDR1 MNHEY, CDR2 SVGAGI. The CDR3 sequence: CASSYVSGGVADTQYF. CDR3 bases: TGTGCCAGCAGTTACGTCAGCGGGGGGGTCGCAGATACGCAGTATTTT.

The chain joins TRBV5-6 to TRBJ2-7; possible D gene TRBD2, 5 bases. This CDR3 has 13 residues. Germline V gene sequence: CDR1 SGHDT, CDR2 YYEEEE. Trimming took 0 bases from V and 4 from J, leaving 8 bases between them. In nucleotides, the CDR3 is TGTGCCAGCAGCTTGGGGAGGAATTACGAGCAGTACTTC. Translation gives CASSLGRNYEQYF.

The chain uses TRBV19 and TRBJ2-7, with D possibly matching TRBD1 (6 bases). CDR3 length: 14 amino acids. Germline V gene lookup returns CDR1 LNHDA and CDR2 SQIVND (reference sequence). V was clipped by 6 bases and J by 5 bases, with 17 bases between them. The CDR3 is CASRTTGTSDEQYF. CDR3 DNA sequence: TGTGCCAGTAGAACTACCGGGACATCTGACGAGCAGTACTTC.

The J gene is TRBJ1-1, the V gene TRBV30; D ambiguous. This CDR3 comprises 14 residues. V gave up 1 base and J gave up 2 bases, with 11 bases separating them. Germline lookup yields CDR1 GTSNPN and CDR2 SVGIG (reference sequence). CDR3 sequence reads: CAWSDRSENTEAFF. The CDR3 nucleotides read TGTGCCTGGAGTGACCGATCAGAAAACACTGAAGCTTTCTTT.

The chain recombines TRBV11-2 with TRBJ2-2, with D unresolved. In germline, CDR1 is SGHAT, CDR2 FQNNGV. This CDR3 contains 15 residues. V lost 1 base and J 7 bases, leaving 13 bases between the germline ends. The CDR3 coding sequence is TGTGCCAGCAGCTTAGCTTATAGTGTCGTCGGGGAGCTGTTTTTT. This codes for CASSLAYSVVGELFF.

The gene calls are TRBV7-6 and TRBJ2-3, with TRBD2 matching over 11 bases. V shed 3 bases, J shed 6 bases, and the junction held 8 bases outside the gene matches. This CDR3 is 16 amino acids long. The germline V gene encodes CDR1 SGHVS and CDR2 FNYEAQ. The CDR3 DNA is TGTGCCAGCAGCTTGACTAGCGGGGTGGGCCACGATACGCAGTATTTT. Translation gives CASSLTSGVGHDTQYF.

This rearrangement joins TRBV6-5 to TRBJ2-7, with D perhaps matching TRBD2 (5 bases). Germline CDR1 is MNHEY and CDR2 is SVGAGI. Deletions cut 2 bases from V and 3 bases from J, with 14 bases between. The CDR3 runs 15 residues. In DNA form, the CDR3 reads TGTGCCAGCAGTTACACGGCCCGGGGTCGCTACGAGCAGTACTTC. Translation gives CASSYTARGRYEQYF.

In its sample, this clone was seen once. The chain joins TRBV6-1 to TRBJ2-2; D unclear. The germline CDR1 and CDR2 sequences are MNHNS and SASEGT. V lost 7 bases to trimming and J lost 1 base, with 10 bases between them. The CDR3 is made up of 14 amino acids. CDR3 sequence (DNA): TGTGCCAGCACATATACCGGGAACACCGGGGAGCTGTTTTTT. This translates into CASTYTGNTGELFF.

Written as DNA, the CDR3 is TGCAGCGTTGCAGGGGCAAGCACAGATACGCAGTATTTT. Protein product: CSVAGASTDTQYF. The gene calls are TRBV29-1 and TRBJ2-3; a possible D gene is TRBD1 (6 bases). CDR3 size: 13 residues. V was shortened by 4 bases and J by 0 bases, with 8 bases between the two germline ends. Germline CDR1 SQVTM, CDR2 ANQGSEA.

This clone was seen a few times. The chain employs TRBV7-9 and TRBJ2-7, with D possibly matching TRBD2 (5 bases). From germline, CDR1 is SEHNR and CDR2 FQNEAQ (reference sequence). V was cut by 3 bases and J by 5 bases, with 5 bases left in between. The CDR3 runs 11 residues. The CDR3 sequence is CASSFGDEQYF. The CDR3 DNA follows: TGTGCCAGCAGCTTCGGGGACGAGCAGTACTTC.

Here the CDR3 reads CASSLDGALFRGGYTF. The CDR3 nucleotides are TGTGCCAGCAGCTTGGACGGAGCCCTCTTCCGGGGGGGCTACACCTTC. The chain has TRBV5-4 and TRBJ1-2, with a weak D call TRBD1 (5 bases). Looked up from germline, CDR1 is SGHNT and CDR2 is YYREEE (reference sequence). The ends were cut back, 0 bases at V and 8 bases at J, with 20 bases in the middle. The CDR3 extends over 16 amino acids.

This chain joins TRBV28 and TRBJ1-4, with D perhaps TRBD1 (5 bases). The CDR3 has 13 residues. Trimming took off 8 bases at V and 8 bases at J, with 15 bases between the two ends. Germline assignment: CDR1 MDHEN and CDR2 SYDVKM. The CDR3 loop reads CASRIGGVEKLFF. CDR3 in DNA: TGTGCCAGCCGGATCGGGGGGGTGGAAAAACTGTTTTTT.

This clone was recorded once. The V call is TRBV7-9, the J call TRBJ1-2; 7 bases align to TRBD1. The length of the CDR3 is 17 residues. The V segment lost 5 bases and the J segment 0 bases; nucleotides outside the gene matches: 12. Germline CDR1 and CDR2: SEHNR and FQNEAQ (reference sequence). DNA for the CDR3: TGTGCCAGCAGCCCCGTCGGGACAGTCAAGCCTAACTATGGCTACACCTTC. Translated: CASSPVGTVKPNYGYTF.

The rearrangement links TRBV6-5 to TRBJ2-7; the D gene is possibly TRBD2 (7 bases). The CDR3 is made up of 13 amino acids. Between the trimmed V and J ends, which lost 6 bases and 6 bases, there was a span of 15 bases. CDR1 and CDR2 from the germline V gene are MNHEY and SVGAGI. In DNA form, the CDR3 reads TGTGCCAGCAGAAAGGGAGGGGGTCGCGAGCAGTACTTC. Protein: CASRKGGGREQYF.

The gene calls are TRBV29-1 and TRBJ2-1; 8 bases agree with TRBD2. CDR3 size: 12 residues. V shed 4 bases and J 9 bases; nucleotides not matched to a gene: 5. Germline V gene sequence: CDR1 SQVTM, CDR2 ANQGSEA. The CDR3 reads CSVAPGGGEQFF. DNA of the CDR3: TGCAGCGTTGCCCCGGGGGGGGGTGAGCAGTTCTTC.

This chain links TRBV27 with TRBJ2-7; D is perhaps TRBD2 (6 bases). This CDR3 region has 15 residues. V was trimmed by 0 bases and J by 3 bases, leaving 12 bases between them. Per germline, CDR1 MNHEY and CDR2 SMNVEV (reference sequence). CDR3 in DNA: TGTGCCAGCAGTTTATCTCTTATGGGAGGCTACGAGCAGTACTTC. This encodes CASSLSLMGGYEQYF.

V gene TRBV20-1 combines with J gene TRBJ1-2; D is perhaps TRBD1 (6 bases). Deletions cut 8 bases from V and 5 bases from J, with 12 bases between. The CDR3 length is 11 residues. Germline V gene data show CDR1 as DFQATT and CDR2 as SNEGSKA (reference sequence). The CDR3 region is CSMDSSYGYTF. The DNA for the CDR3 is TGCAGTATGGACAGCTCTTATGGCTACACCTTC.

J is TRBJ2-7 and V is TRBV11-3, with 9 bases aligning to TRBD1. With V trimmed by 4 bases and J by 5 bases, 9 bases remained unmatched. Germline assignment: CDR1 SGHNT and CDR2 YENEEA. The length of the CDR3 is 15 residues. In DNA, the CDR3 is TGTGCCAGCAGCTACGGGACAGGGAACGACCACGAGCAGTACTTC. Protein: CASSYGTGNDHEQYF.

The chain recombines TRBV27 with TRBJ1-2; the D is unclear. This CDR3 is built from 14 residues. CDR1 is MNHEY and CDR2 is SMNVEV in the germline V gene (reference sequence). The germline V and J ends were trimmed by 5 bases and 8 bases, with 18 bases remaining between them. CDR3 nucleotide sequence: TGTGCCAGCAGTCAAACGTGGCAGGCGGGAGGCTACACCTTC. Translation gives CASSQTWQAGGYTF.

The chain combines TRBV9 with TRBJ2-1; D is unclear. Per the germline V gene, CDR1 is SGDLS and CDR2 is YYNGEE. The CDR3 totals 14 residues. Trimming cost V 1 base and J 0 bases, with 5 bases left between them. CDR3 sequence reads: CASSVHVSYNEQFF. The CDR3 coding sequence is TGTGCCAGCAGCGTACATGTCTCCTACAATGAGCAGTTCTTC.